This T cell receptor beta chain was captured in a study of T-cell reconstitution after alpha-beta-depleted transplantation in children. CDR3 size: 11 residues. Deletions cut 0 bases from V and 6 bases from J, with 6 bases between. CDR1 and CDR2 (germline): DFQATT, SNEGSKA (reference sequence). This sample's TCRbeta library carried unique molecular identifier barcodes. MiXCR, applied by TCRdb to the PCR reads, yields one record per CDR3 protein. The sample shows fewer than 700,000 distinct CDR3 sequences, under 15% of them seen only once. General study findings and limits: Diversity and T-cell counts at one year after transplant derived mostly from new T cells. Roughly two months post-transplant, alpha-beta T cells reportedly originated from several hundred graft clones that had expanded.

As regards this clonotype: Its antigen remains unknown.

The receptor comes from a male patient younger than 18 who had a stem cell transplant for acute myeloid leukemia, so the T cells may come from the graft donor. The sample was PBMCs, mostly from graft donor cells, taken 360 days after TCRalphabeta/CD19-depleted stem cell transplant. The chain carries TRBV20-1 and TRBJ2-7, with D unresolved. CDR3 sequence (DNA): TGCAGTGCTAGAGATAACAGCGAGCAGTACTTC. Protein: CSARDNSEQYF.